The 13 T cell receptor beta chains presented below share a single source sample, sequenced in a study of cytomegalovirus exposure and HLA in healthy donors. Primers for the PCR totalled 60 Vbeta and 13 Jbeta. Some clones are missing from TCRdb's copy, which holds only in-frame ones; the method was immunoSEQ multiplex PCR. Of about 140,000 clones listed, about 80% are singletons. Sequenced material: PBMCs. These receptors were collected from a man aged 35 to 55 in good health and CMV-seronegative.

The chain combines TRBV9 with TRBJ2-1, with D tentatively TRBD1 (5 bases). Trimming took 0 bases from V and 7 from J, leaving 14 bases between them. The germline V gene has CDR1 SGDLS and CDR2 YYNGEE. The CDR3 runs 15 residues. CDR3 amino acids: CASSVDPNKGNEQFF. The CDR3 DNA reads as TGTGCCAGCAGCGTAGACCCGAACAAGGGGAATGAGCAGTTCTTC.

V gene TRBV19 combines with J gene TRBJ2-1, with TRBD1 matching 7 bases. In germline, CDR1 is LNHDA, CDR2 SQIVND (reference sequence). V shed 5 bases, J shed 6 bases, and the junction held 10 bases outside the gene matches. This CDR3 is 15 amino acids long. CDR3 sequence: CASSSPGGALNEQFF. DNA of the CDR3: TGTGCCAGTAGTTCTCCAGGGGGAGCCCTCAATGAGCAGTTCTTC.

The CDR3 bases are TGTGCCAGCAGTTACTCCCGGACTAGTAGCTACGAGCAGTACTTC. As protein: CASSYSRTSSYEQYF. The V call is TRBV6-5, the J call TRBJ2-7, with 7 nucleotides matching TRBD2. The germline V gene encodes CDR1 MNHEY and CDR2 SVGAGI. This CDR3 region has 15 residues. The V and J ends lost 0 bases and 3 bases, in that order; junction bases with no gene match: 5.

V and J are TRBV2 and TRBJ2-7, with 11 bases that match TRBD1. CDR3 length: 13 amino acids. V dropped 6 bases and J dropped 5; count of bases not matched to a gene: 3. Germline V gives CDR1 SNHLY, CDR2 FYNNEI. CDR3 in DNA: TGTGCCAGCAGAGGGACAGGGGGAGACGAGCAGTACTTC. Translating it yields CASRGTGGDEQYF.

In DNA form, the CDR3 reads TGTGCCAGCAGCCCGGGACAGTTCAATTCACCCCTCCACTTT. It is translated as CASSPGQFNSPLHF. The chain links TRBV7-2 to TRBJ1-6, with 7 nucleotides matching TRBD1. The CDR3 has 14 residues. Unmatched junction bases numbered 5, after V lost 5 bases and J lost 7 bases. CDR1 and CDR2 from the germline V gene are SGHTA and FQGNSA.

The chain carries TRBV5-8 and TRBJ2-7, with 8 bases lining up with TRBD1. The CDR3 extends over 15 amino acids. The germline gives CDR1 SGHTS, CDR2 YDEGEE. V trimming: 0 bases; J trimming: 1 base; junction bases outside the gene matches: 3. For the CDR3, the DNA is TGTGCCAGCAGCTTGGTCGGGACAGGATCCTACGAGCAGTACTTC. Protein product: CASSLVGTGSYEQYF.

This rearrangement joins TRBV7-2 to TRBJ2-5; no reliable D call. V lost 6 bases, J lost 4 bases, and 24 bases lay in between. Germline V lookup: CDR1 SGHTA, CDR2 FQGNSA. This CDR3 comprises 17 residues. The CDR3, as DNA: TGTGCCAGCAGTCGCGCACAGTACCTAAGCTTAGTAGAGACCCAGTACTTC. Protein sequence: CASSRAQYLSLVETQYF.

The gene calls are TRBV14 and TRBJ2-7; weak D call: TRBD1 (5 bases). Germline loops: CDR1 SGHDN, CDR2 FVKESK. V shed 3 bases and J shed 7 bases, with 7 bases lying between them. This CDR3 comprises 11 residues. The CDR3 loop reads CASSQHREQYF. CDR3 nucleotide sequence: TGTGCCAGCAGCCAGCACAGGGAGCAGTACTTC.

The CDR3 loop reads CASSPTTGGYEQFF. The CDR3 nucleotides are TGTGCCAGCAGTCCCACGACAGGGGGATATGAGCAGTTCTTC. This chain joins TRBV25-1 and TRBJ2-1; 9 bases are a match to TRBD1. V was clipped by 5 bases and J by 8 bases; unmatched bases: 7. The CDR3 runs to 14 residues. The germline CDR1 and CDR2 sequences are MGHDK and SYGVNS.

This clone was observed a handful of times. This sequence joins TRBV28 and TRBJ1-5; 7 bases agree with TRBD1. The CDR3 spans 16 residues. V was pared by 7 bases and J by 1 base, with 10 bases of the junction left unmatched. The germline V gene has CDR1 MDHEN and CDR2 SYDVKM. DNA of the CDR3: TGTGCCAGCATCTCCACAGGGGATCGGAGCAATCAGCCCCAGCATTTT. Its translation: CASISTGDRSNQPQHF.

The chain combines TRBV18 with TRBJ1-1; the match to TRBD1 covers 7 bases. The CDR3 is made up of 13 amino acids. Looked up from germline, CDR1 is KGHSH and CDR2 is LQKENI. The V and J ends lost 6 bases and 5 bases, in that order; junction bases with no gene match: 6. The CDR3 region has the DNA TGTGCCAGCTCGACAGGGTTCAGGACTGAAGCTTTCTTT. It specifies CASSTGFRTEAFF.

This clone was seen just once. V is TRBV7-2 and J is TRBJ2-5, with 10 bases lining up with TRBD2. CDR1 and CDR2 (germline): SGHTA, FQGNSA. V trimming: 5 bases; J trimming: 0 bases; junction bases outside the gene matches: 6. This CDR3 has 16 amino acids. The CDR3 DNA follows: TGTGCCAGCAGCGACCCGGGACTAGCGCACCAAGAGACCCAGTACTTC. It specifies CASSDPGLAHQETQYF. Full variable domain (remainder filled in from reference TRBV7-2 and TRBJ2-5): GAGVSQSPSNKVTEKGKDVELRCDPISGHTALYWYRQSLGQGLEFLIYFQGNSAPDKSGLPSDRFSAERTGGSVSTLTIQRTQQEDSAVYLCASSDPGLAHQETQYFGPGTRLLVL.

In its sample, this clone was seen once. The chain carries TRBV5-1 and TRBJ2-3, with 8 bases identical to TRBD1. There are 16 residues in the CDR3. V shed 0 bases and J 6 bases; nucleotides not matched to a gene: 9. In germline, CDR1 is SGHRS, CDR2 YFSETQ. CDR3 in amino acids: CASSLEAGGAGDTQYF. CDR3 nucleotides: TGCGCCAGCAGCTTGGAAGCAGGGGGCGCGGGGGATACGCAGTATTTT.